These T cell receptor beta chains were read from a single sample in a study of cytomegalovirus exposure and HLA in healthy donors. Generated by immunoSEQ multiplex PCR, the TCRdb table keeps only in-frame clones and is missing some. Here the sample table reports 150,000 to 200,000 clones. The sequenced sample was PBMCs. The receptors shown here come from a woman between 18 and 29 years old in good health and CMV-seropositive. CDR3s include the opening cysteine and the closing phenylalanine or tryptophan. D genes are given only for firm matches.

cdr3_nt: TGTGCCTGGAGTCAACTAGCGGGAGATCTTGAGCAGTTCTTC; cdr3_aa: CAWSQLAGDLEQFF; j_call: TRBJ2-1; v_call: TRBV30; d_call: TRBD2
cdr3_nt: TGTGCCAGCTCACAAAGCGAGTTCTATGGCTACACCTTC; cdr3_aa: CASSQSEFYGYTF; j_call: TRBJ1-2; v_call: TRBV18; d_call: .
cdr3_nt: TGCAGCGTCTTGGGCCTGGGGACAGGGGGCGAACACGAGCAGTACTTC; cdr3_aa: CSVLGLGTGGEHEQYF; j_call: TRBJ2-7; v_call: TRBV29-1; d_call: TRBD1
cdr3_nt: TGTGCCAGCAGTGAAGGACTATTTGCTGAAAAACTGTTTTTT; cdr3_aa: CASSEGLFAEKLFF; j_call: TRBJ1-4; v_call: TRBV6-1; d_call: .
cdr3_nt: TGCAGCGTTCGAGGACTTCCCTCTGGCGAGCAGTACTTC; cdr3_aa: CSVRGLPSGEQYF; j_call: TRBJ2-7; v_call: TRBV29-1; d_call: .
cdr3_nt: TGTGCCAGCAGCTGGCAGGGGGGCGGTAATGAAAAACTGTTTTTT; cdr3_aa: CASSWQGGGNEKLFF; j_call: TRBJ1-4; v_call: TRBV28; d_call: TRBD1
cdr3_nt: TGTGCCAGCAGCCCCTACAGGGGTGAGCAGTTCTTC; cdr3_aa: CASSPYRGEQFF; j_call: TRBJ2-1; v_call: TRBV9; d_call: TRBD1
cdr3_nt: TGTGCCAGCAGCGTAGGGGAGTGGGCGGGATCGAGAGAGACCCAGTACTTC; cdr3_aa: CASSVGEWAGSRETQYF; j_call: TRBJ2-5; v_call: TRBV9; d_call: .
cdr3_nt: TGTGCCAGCAGTATCCTAGCGGGGGAAGACACAGATACGCAGTATTTT; cdr3_aa: CASSILAGEDTDTQYF; j_call: TRBJ2-3; v_call: TRBV6-6; d_call: TRBD2
cdr3_nt: TGTGCCAGCACCCAACAGTTGTCCACTGAAGCTTTCTTT; cdr3_aa: CASTQQLSTEAFF; j_call: TRBJ1-1; v_call: TRBV7-8; d_call: .
cdr3_nt: TGTGCCAGCAGCGTAGACAGGGGGAACGGCTACACCTTC; cdr3_aa: CASSVDRGNGYTF; j_call: TRBJ1-2; v_call: TRBV7-9; d_call: TRBD1
cdr3_nt: TGTGCCAGCAGCTCGGGACTAGCAGTATCTTACCTCACAGATACGCAGTATTTT; cdr3_aa: CASSSGLAVSYLTDTQYF; j_call: TRBJ2-3; v_call: TRBV7-2; d_call: TRBD2
cdr3_nt: TGTGCCAGCAGTACCATGGACAGGCCCGCCTACGAGCAGTACTTC; cdr3_aa: CASSTMDRPAYEQYF; j_call: TRBJ2-7; v_call: TRBV6-1; d_call: TRBD1
cdr3_nt: TGCGCCAGCAGTGGGTGGCTAGCGGGAGCACACAATGAGCAGTTCTTC; cdr3_aa: CASSGWLAGAHNEQFF; j_call: TRBJ2-1; v_call: TRBV10-2; d_call: TRBD2
cdr3_nt: TGCGCCAGCAGCCAACGAGCCACAGGGGGGGGGAACTACGAGCAGTACTTC; cdr3_aa: CASSQRATGGGNYEQYF; j_call: TRBJ2-7; v_call: TRBV4-3; d_call: .
cdr3_nt: TGCGCCAGCAGCCCCAAACCTAGCGGGGGGGGGACAGATACGCAGTATTTT; cdr3_aa: CASSPKPSGGGTDTQYF; j_call: TRBJ2-3; v_call: TRBV4-3; d_call: TRBD2
cdr3_nt: TGCGCCAGCAGCCAGGCCGCGGGTGAGCAGTTCTTC; cdr3_aa: CASSQAAGEQFF; j_call: TRBJ2-1; v_call: TRBV4-1; d_call: .
cdr3_nt: TGTGCCAGCAGCAAACGGACAGGGGGCTCGACTAATGAAAAACTGTTTTTT; cdr3_aa: CASSKRTGGSTNEKLFF; j_call: TRBJ1-4; v_call: TRBV11-3; d_call: TRBD1
cdr3_nt: TGTGCCAGTAGGCCTCCAGGGGCAAATGAGCAGTTCTTC; cdr3_aa: CASRPPGANEQFF; j_call: TRBJ2-1; v_call: TRBV19; d_call: .
cdr3_nt: TGTGCCAGCAGCTTAGAGGTCGAGGGGGCCTACGAGCAGTACTTC; cdr3_aa: CASSLEVEGAYEQYF; j_call: TRBJ2-7; v_call: TRBV13; d_call: .
cdr3_nt: TGTGCCAGCAGCAAGCGACCCTTTTCGAGCTCCTACAATGAGCAGTTCTTC; cdr3_aa: CASSKRPFSSSYNEQFF; j_call: TRBJ2-1; v_call: TRBV7-2; d_call: .
cdr3_nt: TGCGCCAGCAGCCAAGATTCAGCCCTAGGTGCCTTCTATGGCTACACCTTC; cdr3_aa: CASSQDSALGAFYGYTF; j_call: TRBJ1-2; v_call: TRBV4-3; d_call: .